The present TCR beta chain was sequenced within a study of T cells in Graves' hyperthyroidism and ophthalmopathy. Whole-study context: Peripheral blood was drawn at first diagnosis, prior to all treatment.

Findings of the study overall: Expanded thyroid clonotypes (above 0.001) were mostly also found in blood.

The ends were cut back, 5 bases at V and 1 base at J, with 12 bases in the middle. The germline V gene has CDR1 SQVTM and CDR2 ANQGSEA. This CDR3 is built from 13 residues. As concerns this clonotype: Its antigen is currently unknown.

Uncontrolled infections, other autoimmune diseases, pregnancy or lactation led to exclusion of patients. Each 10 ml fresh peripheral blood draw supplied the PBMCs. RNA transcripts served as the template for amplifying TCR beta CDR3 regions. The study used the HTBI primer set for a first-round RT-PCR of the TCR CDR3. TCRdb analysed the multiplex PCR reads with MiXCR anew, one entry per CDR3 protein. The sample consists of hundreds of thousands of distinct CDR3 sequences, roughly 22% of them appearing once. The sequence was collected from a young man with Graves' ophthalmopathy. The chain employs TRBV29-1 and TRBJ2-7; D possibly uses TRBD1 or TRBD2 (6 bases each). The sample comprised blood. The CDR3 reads CSVRGTPSYEQYF. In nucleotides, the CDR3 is TGCAGCGTTCGCGGGACACCGTCCTACGAGCAGTACTTC.